The 28 T cell receptor beta chains presented below share a single source sample, sequenced in a study of glioma-infiltrating T cells. Amplification of TCR alpha and beta CDR3 regions from RNA used iRepertoire nested multiplex PCR. TCRdb reanalysed the multiplex PCR reads using MiXCR and keeps one entry per CDR3 protein. Of tens of thousands of distinct CDR3 sequences listed, roughly 39% are singletons. Sequencing was done on a sample of glioma tissue, nonneoplastic brain tissue, or PBMCs (not recorded which). Receptors originate from a human donor with low-grade glioma or glioblastoma, undergoing nonglioma brain surgery, or in good health (not recorded which).

This clonotype has a count of ten or more. The chain links TRBV7-9 to TRBJ1-1; D gene unclear. This CDR3 is built from 13 residues. Trimming removed 5 bases at V and 1 base at J, with 8 bases between. The germline CDR1 and CDR2 sequences are SEHNR and FQNEAQ (reference sequence). The CDR3 nucleotides are TGTGCCAGCAGCCCCACACCGAACACTGAAGCTTTCTTT. Its translation is CASSPTPNTEAFF.

The rearrangement links TRBV11-2 to TRBJ2-1, with 7 positions matching TRBD2. Germline loops: CDR1 SGHAT, CDR2 FQNNGV. V dropped 5 bases and J dropped 3; count of bases not matched to a gene: 7. The CDR3 contains 15 residues. The CDR3 loop is CASSTLAAGYNEQFF. CDR3 bases: TGTGCCAGCAGCACGCTAGCGGCGGGCTACAATGAGCAGTTCTTC.

At least ten counts were recorded for this clonotype. This rearrangement joins TRBV7-3 to TRBJ2-7; no definite D call. Per germline, CDR1 SGHTA and CDR2 FQGTGA. The CDR3 consists of 13 residues. V lost 3 bases and J 2 bases, leaving 8 bases between the germline ends. The CDR3: CASSFSPTYEQYF. The CDR3 bases are TGTGCCAGCAGCTTCTCACCTACCTACGAGCAGTACTTC.

This clonotype was counted many times. J is TRBJ2-1 and V is TRBV16, with 9 nucleotides matching TRBD2. This CDR3 spans 15 amino acids. Germline V lookup: CDR1 KGHSY, CDR2 FQNENV. Trimming took 3 bases from V and 9 from J; bases not matched to a gene: 9. DNA for the CDR3: TGTGCCAGCAGCCACGGAGCGGGGGGCCGGACTGAGCAGTTCTTC. Translating it yields CASSHGAGGRTEQFF.

This clonotype was observed at least ten times. The chain couples TRBV2 to TRBJ2-3; D is perhaps TRBD1 (5 bases). The CDR3 contains 14 residues. V lost 5 bases and J lost 2, with 11 bases in between. Looked up from germline, CDR1 is SNHLY and CDR2 is FYNNEI. CDR3 in amino acids: CASSRDSSTDTQYF. The CDR3 coding sequence is TGTGCCAGCAGTAGAGACAGTTCCACAGATACGCAGTATTTT. The whole variable domain, remainder taken from reference TRBV2 and TRBJ2-3, is EPEVTQTPSHQVTQMGQEVILRCVPISNHLYFYWYRQILGQKVEFLVSFYNNEISEKSEIFDDQFSVERPDGSNFTLKIRSTKLEDSAMYFCASSRDSSTDTQYFGPGTRLTVL.

This clonotype was counted ten times or more. V is TRBV7-2 and J is TRBJ2-7, with D perhaps matching TRBD1 (6 bases). From germline, CDR1 is SGHTA and CDR2 FQGNSA. This CDR3 is 15 amino acids long. Trimming left V 0 bases short and J 0 bases short, with 9 bases between. CDR3 nucleotide sequence: TGTGCCAGCAGCTTAGCGGGGGCCACCTCCTACGAGCAGTACTTC. Protein product: CASSLAGATSYEQYF.

In the case of this clonotype: Likely a read error: the CDR3 ends without its conserved phenylalanine or tryptophan. This rearrangement joins TRBV12-3 or TRBV12-4 to TRBJ2-7; tentative D call: TRBD1 (6 bases). Trimming left V 7 bases short and J 9 bases short, with 22 bases between. This CDR3 is built from 14 residues. The CDR3 DNA reads TGTGCCAGCACTTACCCGGGACAACGGGACGGGCAGTACTCC. Its protein is CASTYPGQRDGQYS.

This clonotype was counted at least ten times. The chain couples TRBV20-1 to TRBJ2-3, with 8 nucleotides matching TRBD1. The CDR3 totals 11 residues. Trimming removed 4 bases from V and 6 bases from J; junction bases left unmatched: 0. The germline gives CDR1 DFQATT, CDR2 SNEGSKA (reference sequence). The CDR3 protein is CSANRGDTQYF. CDR3 in DNA: TGCAGTGCTAACAGGGGGGATACGCAGTATTTT.

The table lists this clonotype with many counts. The gene calls are TRBV7-6 and TRBJ1-5; no clear D gene. V shed 5 bases and J shed 6 bases, with 11 bases lying between them. The CDR3 totals 13 residues. Germline V gene lookup returns CDR1 SGHVS and CDR2 FNYEAQ. In nucleotides, the CDR3 is TGTGCCAGCAGCCTAGATTTGGCTCAGCCCCAGCATTTT. Protein: CASSLDLAQPQHF.

This clonotype was seen ten or more times. CDR3 bases: TGTGCCAGCAGCGAGACAGGGGTCAGCACAGATACGCAGTATTTT. It codes for CASSETGVSTDTQYF. The V and J genes are TRBV7-3 and TRBJ2-3; 8 positions agree with TRBD1. The CDR3 runs to 15 residues. With 5 bases clipped from V and 0 bases from J, the junction kept 4 bases outside the gene matches. The germline V gene has CDR1 SGHTA and CDR2 FQGTGA.

This clonotype was found a few times. This rearrangement joins TRBV18 to TRBJ1-2; the match to TRBD1 covers 9 bases. Germline lookup yields CDR1 KGHSH and CDR2 LQKENI. There are 16 residues in the CDR3. J gave up 7 bases and V 3 bases, and 12 bases lay outside the gene matches. Here the CDR3 DNA reads TGTGCCAGCTCACCCGAGAGGAGGGGACAGGGCAGTGGCTACACCTTC. Its protein product is CASSPERRGQGSGYTF.

This clonotype counts as medium-sized. The CDR3 protein is CSARGGRDYEQYF. CDR3 DNA sequence: TGCAGTGCTAGAGGCGGCAGGGACTACGAGCAGTACTTC. This sequence joins TRBV20-1 and TRBJ2-7, with a possible D match to TRBD1 (5 bases). Trimming removed 1 base at V and 3 bases at J, with 10 bases between. CDR1 and CDR2 (germline): DFQATT, SNEGSKA (reference sequence). There are 13 residues in the CDR3.

This clonotype came up many times. The genes are TRBV12-3 or TRBV12-4 and TRBJ2-7; 8 bases fit TRBD1. There are 17 residues in the CDR3. Trimming cost V 7 bases and J 0 bases; bases outside gene matches: 14. CDR3 nucleotide sequence: TGTGCCAGCACCCCCGGGTCGTGGACAGGGTCCTCCTACGAGCAGTACTTC. Translation gives CASTPGSWTGSSYEQYF.

The rearrangement joins TRBV28 to TRBJ2-1, with 9 bases lining up with TRBD1. This CDR3 is 16 amino acids long. Losses at the gene ends were 7 bases for V and 5 bases for J; bases not matched to a gene: 12. In germline, CDR1 is MDHEN, CDR2 SYDVKM. DNA for the CDR3: TGTGCCAGCATGGGAACAGGGGGCTTTGGAAACAATGAGCAGTTCTTC. Protein sequence: CASMGTGGFGNNEQFF.

This clonotype has more than one count but fewer than ten. One end of the junction varies from germline; a read error may be responsible. The chain links TRBV28 to TRBJ1-1; perhaps TRBD1 as D (5 bases). The CDR3 is 13 amino acids. The V gene's germline CDR1 is MDHEN and CDR2 SYDVKM. CDR3 coding DNA: TGTGCCAGCAGCACGACAGTGAACACTGAAGCTTTCTTC. Its protein is CASSTTVNTEAFF.

With respect to this clonotype: An end of the junction does not agree with germline; a read error may underlie this. The rearrangement joins TRBV4-1 to TRBJ1-1; D ambiguous. The CDR3 has 12 residues. CDR1 is MGHRA, CDR2 YSYEKL, per germline. The CDR3 reads CAGSHQNTEAFF. CDR3 coding DNA: TGCGCCGGCAGCCACCAAAACACTGAAGCTTTCTTC.

This clonotype occurred many times. The chain joins TRBV28 to TRBJ1-6; 7 bases agree with TRBD1. In germline, CDR1 is MDHEN, CDR2 SYDVKM. Trimming cost V 4 bases and J 9 bases; bases outside gene matches: 6. The CDR3 consists of 14 residues. This CDR3 reads CASSYTGVGSPLHF. In nucleotides, the CDR3 is TGTGCCAGCAGTTATACAGGGGTCGGTTCACCCCTCCACTTT.

This clonotype has a single count. A much larger clone differs by one base, so this may be a read error. The chain recombines TRBV5-4 with TRBJ2-3; 9 bases agree with TRBD2. The CDR3 contains 16 residues. The V gene's germline CDR1 is SGHNT and CDR2 YYREEE (reference sequence). The V gene end was trimmed by 0 bases and the J gene end by 1 base; junction bases not matched to a gene: 3. This chain's CDR3 is CASSLVRTSGTDTQYF. CDR3 DNA sequence: TGTGCCAGCAGCTTGGTAAGGACTAGCGGCACAGATACGCAGTATTTT. The full variable domain, with the rest looked up from reference TRBV5-4 and TRBJ2-3, is ETGVTQSPTHLIKTRGQQVTLRCSSQSGHNTVSWYQQALGQGPQFIFQYYREEENGRGNFPPRFSGLQFPNYSSELNVNALELDDSALYLCASSLVRTSGTDTQYFGPGTRLTVL.

This clonotype showed up many times. The chain links TRBV2 to TRBJ1-5, with D maybe TRBD1 (6 bases). V was clipped by 7 bases and J by 4 bases, with 14 bases between them. CDR1 SNHLY and CDR2 FYNNEI come from the germline V gene. This CDR3 region has 14 residues. Here the CDR3 DNA reads TGTGCCAGCAACAACGGGACAACGAATCAGCCCCAGCATTTT. This codes for CASNNGTTNQPQHF.

Worth noting for this clonotype: Compared with germline, one end of the junction differs, possibly owing to a read error. The gene calls are TRBV6-5 and TRBJ1-1; the D gene is possibly TRBD1 (6 bases). Germline assignment: CDR1 MNHEY and CDR2 SVGAGI. This CDR3 region has 18 residues. The CDR3 nucleotides are TGTGCCGGCAGTTACTCGACTCCGGGGAAATGGGGGGACACTGAAGCTTCCTTT. Its translation is CAGSYSTPGKWGDTEASF.

This clonotype was recorded once. The junction departs from germline at one end; a sequencing error may be responsible. The chain uses TRBV27 and TRBJ2-2, with D maybe TRBD2 (5 bases). The length of the CDR3 is 13 residues. Germline V lookup: CDR1 MNHEY, CDR2 SMNVEV (reference sequence). The DNA of the CDR3 is TGTGCCAGCAGGTTTCTCTATAACGGGGAGCTGCTTTTT. Translated, it gives CASRFLYNGELLF.

Notes on this clonotype: A junction end diverges from the germline sequence, so it may reflect a read error. The V gene is TRBV7-2, the J gene TRBJ1-2, with D perhaps TRBD1 (5 bases). The CDR3 loop spans 15 amino acids. Germline V gene lookup returns CDR1 SGHTA and CDR2 FQGNSA. The DNA for the CDR3 is TGTGCCAGCAGCTTAAGTATCGGGGCTTACTATGGCCACACCTTC. This translates into CASSLSIGAYYGHTF. Using reference TRBV7-2 and TRBJ1-2 for the parts outside the CDR3, the full variable domain is GAGVSQSPSNKVTEKGKDVELRCDPISGHTALYWYRQSLGQGLEFLIYFQGNSAPDKSGLPSDRFSAERTGGSVSTLTIQRTQQEDSAVYLCASSLSIGAYYGHTFGSGTRLTVV.

This rearrangement joins TRBV20-1 to TRBJ2-7; a possible D gene is TRBD1 (6 bases). The CDR3 loop spans 19 amino acids. Per the germline V gene, CDR1 is DFQATT and CDR2 is SNEGSKA (reference sequence). The germline V and J ends were trimmed by 2 bases and 0 bases, with 26 bases remaining between them. In nucleotides, the CDR3 is TGCAGTGCTAGATGGCAGTGGGCAGGGGCCTCGACGAACTCCTACGAGCAGTACTTC. This codes for CSARWQWAGASTNSYEQYF.

This clonotype was observed once. The gene calls are TRBV27 and TRBJ2-7; no clear D gene. V dropped 9 bases and J dropped 7 bases, with 16 bases sitting between them. This CDR3 region has 12 residues. Germline assignment: CDR1 MNHEY and CDR2 SMNVEV (reference sequence). The CDR3, as DNA: TGTGCCAGACCATCGGGTACCGGGGAGCAGTACTTC. Protein: CARPSGTGEQYF.

The V gene is TRBV5-4, the J gene TRBJ2-7; unclear D gene. CDR1 is SGHNT and CDR2 is YYREEE in the germline V gene (reference sequence). The CDR3 runs 13 residues. Trimming pared 7 bases from V and 4 bases from J, leaving 15 bases between. The CDR3 region is CASGSPGSYEQYF. DNA of the CDR3: TGTGCCAGCGGCTCTCCCGGGTCGTACGAGCAGTACTTC.

There are many counts of this clonotype. The chain combines TRBV28 with TRBJ2-7; possible D gene TRBD1, 5 bases. Looked up from germline, CDR1 is MDHEN and CDR2 is SYDVKM. V dropped 6 bases and J dropped 3 bases, with 12 bases sitting between them. The CDR3 consists of 13 residues. The DNA for the CDR3 is TGTGCCAGCAGCCCAGGGTTTGACTACGAGCAGTACTTC. This sequence encodes CASSPGFDYEQYF.

The chain combines TRBV27 with TRBJ2-2, with D maybe TRBD1 (8 bases). Per the germline V gene, CDR1 is MNHEY and CDR2 is SMNVEV (reference sequence). V was trimmed by 6 bases and J by 5 bases, leaving 16 bases between them. There are 15 residues in the CDR3. The CDR3 sequence is CASRNRGGGTGELFF. The CDR3 nucleotides are TGTGCCAGCAGAAACAGGGGGGGAGGAACCGGGGAGCTGTTTTTT.

This clonotype showed up many times. The chain couples TRBV5-1 to TRBJ2-2; tentatively, D is TRBD1 (6 bases). The V gene's germline CDR1 is SGHRS and CDR2 YFSETQ. CDR3 length: 16 amino acids. V lost 0 bases to trimming and J lost 6 bases, with 15 bases between them. This CDR3 reads CASSLVPGRGSGELFF. In DNA form, the CDR3 reads TGCGCCAGCAGCTTGGTTCCGGGCAGGGGCTCCGGGGAGCTGTTTTTT.